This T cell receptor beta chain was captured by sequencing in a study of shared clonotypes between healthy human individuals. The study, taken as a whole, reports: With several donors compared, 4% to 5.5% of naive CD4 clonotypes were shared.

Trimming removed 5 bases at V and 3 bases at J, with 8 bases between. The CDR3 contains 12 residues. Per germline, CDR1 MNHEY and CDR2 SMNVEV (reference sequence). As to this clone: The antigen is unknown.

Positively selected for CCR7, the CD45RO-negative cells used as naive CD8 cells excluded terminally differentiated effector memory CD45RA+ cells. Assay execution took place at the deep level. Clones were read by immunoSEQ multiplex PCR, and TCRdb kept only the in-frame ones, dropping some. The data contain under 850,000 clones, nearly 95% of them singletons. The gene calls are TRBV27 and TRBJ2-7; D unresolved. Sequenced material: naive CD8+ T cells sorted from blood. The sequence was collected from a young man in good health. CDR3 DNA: TGTGCCAGCAGTCCGAATTACTACGAGCAGTACTTC. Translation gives CASSPNYYEQYF.